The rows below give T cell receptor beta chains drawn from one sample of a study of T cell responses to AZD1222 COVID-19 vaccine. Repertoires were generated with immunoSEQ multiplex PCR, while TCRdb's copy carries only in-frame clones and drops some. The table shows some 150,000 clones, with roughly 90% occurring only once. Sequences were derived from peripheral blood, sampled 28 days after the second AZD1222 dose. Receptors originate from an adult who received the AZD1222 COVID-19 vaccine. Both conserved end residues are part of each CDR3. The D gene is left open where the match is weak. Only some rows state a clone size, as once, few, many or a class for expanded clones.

cdr3_nt: TGTGCCAGCAGTTATTTGGGGTACACTGAAGCTTTCTTT; cdr3_aa: CASSYLGYTEAFF; clone_size: NA; j_call: TRBJ1-1; v_call: TRBV6-6; d_call: NA
cdr3_nt: TGCAGTGCCCCTCAAGCCAATGAGCAGTTCTTC; cdr3_aa: CSAPQANEQFF; clone_size: once; j_call: TRBJ2-1; v_call: TRBV20-1; d_call: NA
cdr3_nt: TGCGCCAGCGGGGGGGACAGTCCCAATCAGCCCCAGCATTTT; cdr3_aa: CASGGDSPNQPQHF; clone_size: NA; j_call: TRBJ1-5; v_call: TRBV10-2; d_call: TRBD1
cdr3_nt: TGTGCCAGCAGTTTCGCCCAGAAACCTCCTAACTATGGCTACACCTTC; cdr3_aa: CASSFAQKPPNYGYTF; clone_size: NA; j_call: TRBJ1-2; v_call: TRBV28; d_call: NA
cdr3_nt: TGTGCCCACAAAGAGGGACAGGGAAGAGGCTTGTTCAGCAATCAGCCCCAGCATTTT; cdr3_aa: CAHKEGQGRGLFSNQPQHF; clone_size: NA; j_call: TRBJ1-5; v_call: TRBV6-4; d_call: TRBD1
cdr3_nt: TGTGCCACCAGCTTCACCTCAGGGGGTAATGAGCCCCAGCATTTT; cdr3_aa: CATSFTSGGNEPQHF; clone_size: few; j_call: TRBJ1-5; v_call: TRBV15; d_call: TRBD1
cdr3_nt: TGTGCCAGCAGCCAAGGGCTAGCGGCGGTCGGGGAGCTGTTTTTT; cdr3_aa: CASSQGLAAVGELFF; clone_size: NA; j_call: TRBJ2-2; v_call: TRBV4-2; d_call: TRBD2
cdr3_nt: TGTGCCATCAGTGCGGGCAGCGGTACCGCACTCCTTCGGCATGGCTACACCTTC; cdr3_aa: CAISAGSGTALLRHGYTF; clone_size: NA; j_call: TRBJ1-2; v_call: TRBV10-3; d_call: NA
cdr3_nt: TGTGCCAGCAGCTTAATGGGTACCGGGGAGCTGTTTTTT; cdr3_aa: CASSLMGTGELFF; clone_size: NA; j_call: TRBJ2-2; v_call: TRBV7-3; d_call: NA
cdr3_nt: TGTGCCAGCAGTTGGGGCAGCCATCAGCCCCAGCATTTT; cdr3_aa: CASSWGSHQPQHF; clone_size: NA; j_call: TRBJ1-5; v_call: TRBV6-6; d_call: NA